This TCR beta chain is drawn from a study of regulatory T cells in long-lasting Graves disease. In the study overall: Antithyroid drug intake by newly diagnosed Graves' patients had lasted under 3 months.

iRepertoire HTBI primers and Arm-PCR of CDR3 regions built TCR beta libraries. TCRdb re-derived calls from the multiplex PCR reads in MiXCR, one entry per CDR3 protein. This table holds about 540,000 distinct CDR3 sequences, roughly 14% found once. The time point denotes: newly diagnosed GD, antithyroid drugs for less than 3 months. Following extraction of RNA from PBMCs, that RNA was used to make the TCR library. This clonotype was seen many times. Its cognate antigen is unknown. Study-level points and caveats: The work looked only at peripheral blood and did not look at thyroid tissue.

These same data were also listed under a study on T cells in Graves' hyperthyroidism and ophthalmopathy. This second report adds: With the HTBI primer set, the TCR CDR3 went through a first round of RT-PCR. Researchers found most expanded thyroid clonotypes above 0.001 in blood as well.

Sequencing used peripheral blood mononuclear cells (PBMCs), obtained at new diagnosis, from a patient treated with antithyroid drugs. The receptor was isolated from a man younger than 40 with Graves disease.

The DNA for the CDR3 is TGTGCCAGCTCACCTATGGACGGCAATTACGAGCAGTACTTC. Residues: CASSPMDGNYEQYF. The rearrangement uses TRBV18 and TRBJ2-7; D call uncertain. CDR1 is KGHSH and CDR2 is LQKENI in the germline V gene. With 3 bases removed from V and 4 bases from J, the gap between germline ends came to 13 bases. CDR3 size: 14 residues.